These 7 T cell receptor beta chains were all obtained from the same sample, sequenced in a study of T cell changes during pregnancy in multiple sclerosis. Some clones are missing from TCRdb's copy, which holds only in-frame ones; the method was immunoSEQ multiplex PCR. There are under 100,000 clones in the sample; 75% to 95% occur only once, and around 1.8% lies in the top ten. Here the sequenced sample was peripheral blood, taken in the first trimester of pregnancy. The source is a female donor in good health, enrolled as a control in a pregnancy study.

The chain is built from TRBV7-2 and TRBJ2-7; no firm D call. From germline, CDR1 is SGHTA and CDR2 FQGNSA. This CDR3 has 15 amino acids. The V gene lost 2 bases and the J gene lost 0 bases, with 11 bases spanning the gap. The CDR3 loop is CASSLIPMSSYEQYF. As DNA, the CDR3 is TGTGCCAGCAGCTTAATACCGATGAGCTCCTACGAGCAGTACTTC.

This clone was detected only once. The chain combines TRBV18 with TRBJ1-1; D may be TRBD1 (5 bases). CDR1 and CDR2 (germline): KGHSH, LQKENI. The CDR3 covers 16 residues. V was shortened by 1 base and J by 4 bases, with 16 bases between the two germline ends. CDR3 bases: TGTGCCAGCTCACCACTATCTCAGGGTAGGCTCACTGAAGCTTTCTTT. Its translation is CASSPLSQGRLTEAFF.

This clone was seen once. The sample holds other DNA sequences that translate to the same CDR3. The CDR3 loop reads CASSRTGAYEQYF. In DNA form, the CDR3 reads TGCGCCAGCAGCCGGACAGGGGCCTACGAGCAGTACTTC. The chain has TRBV5-1 and TRBJ2-7, with TRBD1 matching 9 bases. The V gene's germline CDR1 is SGHRS and CDR2 YFSETQ. With V trimmed by 4 bases and J by 2 bases, 1 base remained unmatched. CDR3 length equals 13 residues.

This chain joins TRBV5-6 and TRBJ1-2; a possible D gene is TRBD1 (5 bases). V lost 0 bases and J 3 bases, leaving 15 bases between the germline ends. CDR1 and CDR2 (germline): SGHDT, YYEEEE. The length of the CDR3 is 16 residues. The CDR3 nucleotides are TGTGCCAGCAGCTTGGGGTTGGGGCCCCAGGACTATGGCTACACCTTC. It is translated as CASSLGLGPQDYGYTF.

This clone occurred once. CDR3 sequence: CASSHPPGTGGFYEQYF. CDR3 bases: TGTGCCAGCAGCCACCCCCCGGGGACGGGAGGATTCTACGAGCAGTACTTC. This rearrangement joins TRBV7-9 to TRBJ2-7; 7 positions match TRBD2. Trimming took 5 bases from V and 3 from J; bases not matched to a gene: 16. The CDR3 contains 17 residues. Germline V gene data show CDR1 as SEHNR and CDR2 as FQNEAQ (reference sequence).

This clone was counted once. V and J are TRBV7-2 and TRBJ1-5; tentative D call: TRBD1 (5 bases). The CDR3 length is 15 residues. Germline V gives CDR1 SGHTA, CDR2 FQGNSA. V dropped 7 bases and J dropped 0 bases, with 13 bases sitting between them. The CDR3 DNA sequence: TGTGCCAGCAAGGCGGGACTTAATAGCAATCAGCCCCAGCATTTT. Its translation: CASKAGLNSNQPQHF.

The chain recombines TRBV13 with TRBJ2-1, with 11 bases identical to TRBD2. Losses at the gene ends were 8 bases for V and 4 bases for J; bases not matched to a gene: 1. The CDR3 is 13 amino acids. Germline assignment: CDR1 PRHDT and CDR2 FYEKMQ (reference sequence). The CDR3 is CASGTSGYNEQFF. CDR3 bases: TGTGCCAGCGGGACTAGCGGTTACAATGAGCAGTTCTTC.